This T cell receptor beta chain was identified in a study of graft-versus-host responses after intestinal transplantation. Study as a whole: Anti-thymocyte globulin served as induction for all recipients, who then took tacrolimus and steroids for three to four years. Overall study findings and caveats: GvH clones occurred in recipient marrow; some first appeared in ileum or blood. Allografts carried high graft-versus-host to host-versus-graft clonal ratios in patients having graft-donor T cell macrochimerism. GvH clone levels peaked in circulation, and this peak was associated with early post-transplant HvG declines.

CDR1 MNHEY and CDR2 SVGAGI come from the germline V gene. The J segment lost 1 base and the V segment lost 0 bases, leaving 2 bases of the junction unmatched. CDR3 length: 15 residues. Profiled with immunoSEQ multiplex PCR; TCRdb holds only in-frame clones, not every one. The data show roughly 69,000 clones, with over 85% seen just once and 6.5% to 8% held by the top ten. Notes on this clone: Its specificity is unknown.

This receptor was obtained from a human patient who received an intestinal transplant, so some T cells may come from the graft donor. The sequencing here drew on bone marrow, taken 700 to 850 days after intestinal transplantation. The chain has TRBV6-5 and TRBJ1-2; the match to TRBD1 covers 7 bases. The CDR3 sequence is CASSYSPGGNYGYTF. The CDR3 nucleotides read TGTGCCAGCAGTTACTCTCCAGGGGGTAACTATGGCTACACCTTC.